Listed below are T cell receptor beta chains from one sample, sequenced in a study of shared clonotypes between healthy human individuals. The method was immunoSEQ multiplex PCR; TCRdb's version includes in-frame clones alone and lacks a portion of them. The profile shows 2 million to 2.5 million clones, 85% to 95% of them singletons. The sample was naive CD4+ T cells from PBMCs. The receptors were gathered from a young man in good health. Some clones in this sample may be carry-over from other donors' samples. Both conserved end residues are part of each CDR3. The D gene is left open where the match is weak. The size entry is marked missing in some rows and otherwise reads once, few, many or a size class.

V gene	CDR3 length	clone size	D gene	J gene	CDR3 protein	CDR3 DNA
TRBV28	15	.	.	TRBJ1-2	CASSLLGQGIGGYTF	TGTGCCAGCAGTTTATTAGGCCAGGGGATAGGTGGCTACACCTTC
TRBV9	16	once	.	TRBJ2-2	CASSVVPFANTGELFF	TGTGCCAGCAGCGTAGTACCGTTCGCGAACACCGGGGAGCTGTTTTTT
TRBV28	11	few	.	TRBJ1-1	CASSFLGIAFF	TGTGCCAGCAGTTTCCTAGGGATAGCTTTCTTT
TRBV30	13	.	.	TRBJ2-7	CAWAMKDSYEQYF	TGTGCCTGGGCCATGAAGGATTCCTACGAGCAGTACTTC
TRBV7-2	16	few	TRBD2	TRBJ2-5	CASSFQGLAGEETQYF	TGTGCCAGCAGCTTTCAAGGACTAGCGGGAGAAGAGACCCAGTACTTC
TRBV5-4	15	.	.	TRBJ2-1	CASSLDSLTVNEQFF	TGTGCCAGCAGCTTGGACTCTCTGACTGTTAATGAGCAGTTCTTC
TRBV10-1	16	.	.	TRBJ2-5	CASSVRPRPPRETQYF	TGCGCCAGCAGTGTACGTCCGAGGCCCCCCCGAGAGACCCAGTACTTC
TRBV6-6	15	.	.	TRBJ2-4	CASSYSSPDGNIQYF	TGTGCCAGCAGTTACTCGAGCCCAGACGGAAACATTCAGTACTTC
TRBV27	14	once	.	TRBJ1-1	CASSPEDGDTEAFF	TGTGCCAGCAGCCCAGAAGACGGAGACACTGAAGCTTTCTTT
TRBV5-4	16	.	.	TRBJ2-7	CASSLELALGSYEQYF	TGTGCCAGCAGCTTGGAACTTGCCCTAGGCTCCTACGAGCAGTACTTC
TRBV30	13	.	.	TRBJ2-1	CAWSEDTHNEQFF	TGTGCCTGGAGCGAAGACACGCACAATGAGCAGTTCTTC
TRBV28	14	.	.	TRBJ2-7	CASSPRTGTYEQYF	TGTGCCAGCAGTCCCCGGACGGGTACCTACGAGCAGTACTTC
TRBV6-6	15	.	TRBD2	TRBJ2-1	CASSYAGGRKNEQFF	TGTGCCAGCAGTTACGCTGGCGGGAGGAAGAATGAGCAGTTCTTC
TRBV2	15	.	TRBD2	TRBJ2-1	CASSEGTSGAHEQFF	TGTGCCAGCAGTGAAGGGACTAGCGGGGCCCATGAGCAGTTCTTC
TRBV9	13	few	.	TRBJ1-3	CASSVGLGNTIYF	TGTGCCAGCAGCGTAGGTTTAGGAAACACCATATATTTT
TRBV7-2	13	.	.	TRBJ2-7	CASSLRPEEEQYF	TGTGCCAGCAGCTTAAGGCCCGAGGAGGAGCAGTACTTC
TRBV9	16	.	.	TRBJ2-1	CASSVHQDLTYNEQFF	TGTGCTAGCAGCGTCCACCAGGACCTAACCTACAATGAGCAGTTCTTC
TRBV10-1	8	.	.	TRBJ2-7	CASSEQYF	TGCGCCAGCAGTGAGCAGTACTTC
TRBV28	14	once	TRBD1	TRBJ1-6	CANEGASDNSPLHF	TGTGCTAACGAGGGGGCGTCCGACAATTCACCCCTCCACTTT
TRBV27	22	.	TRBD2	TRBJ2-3	CASSFRGRLYKLAVVSADTQYF	TGTGCCAGCAGTTTCCGGGGGCGATTGTATAAACTAGCGGTCGTCAGCGCAGATACGCAGTATTTT
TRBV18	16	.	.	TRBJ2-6	CASSAGRASGANVLTF	TGTGCCAGCTCAGCAGGACGGGCCTCTGGGGCCAACGTCCTGACTTTC
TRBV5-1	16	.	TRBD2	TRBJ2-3	CASSLGSGSPTDTQYF	TGCGCCAGCAGCTTAGGTAGCGGGAGTCCGACAGATACGCAGTATTTT
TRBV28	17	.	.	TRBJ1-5	CASSRRIKGPRDQPQHF	TGTGCCAGCAGCCGACGAATAAAGGGCCCCCGCGATCAGCCCCAGCATTTT
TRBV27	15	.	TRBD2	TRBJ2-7	CASSLRTGGPYEQYF	TGTGCCAGCAGTTTAAGGACGGGAGGGCCGTACGAGCAGTACTTC
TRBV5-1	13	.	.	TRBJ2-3	CASSNSGTDTQYF	TGCGCCAGCTCGAACTCCGGCACAGATACGCAGTATTTT
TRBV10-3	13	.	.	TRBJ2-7	CAISVTEHYEQYF	TGTGCCATCAGTGTGACGGAGCACTACGAGCAGTACTTC
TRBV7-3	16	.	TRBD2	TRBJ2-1	CASSAQLAGQSNEQFF	TGTGCCAGCAGCGCCCAGCTAGCGGGACAGTCCAATGAGCAGTTCTTC
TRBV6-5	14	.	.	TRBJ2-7	CASRPGLWTYEQYF	TGTGCCAGCAGGCCGGGGTTGTGGACCTACGAGCAGTACTTC
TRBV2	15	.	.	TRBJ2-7	CASSDSQLGPYEQYF	TGTGCCAGCAGTGACAGCCAACTGGGTCCCTACGAGCAGTACTTC
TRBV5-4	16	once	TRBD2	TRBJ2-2	CASSPASMGGEGELFF	TGTGCCAGCAGCCCGGCGTCGATGGGAGGGGAAGGGGAGCTGTTTTTT
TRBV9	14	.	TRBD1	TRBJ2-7	CASSSPGQPSEQYF	TGTGCCAGCAGCTCTCCGGGACAGCCCTCCGAGCAGTACTTC
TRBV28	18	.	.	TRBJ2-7	CASSYPSMRDKNAYEQYF	TGTGCCAGCAGCTATCCTAGCATGAGGGACAAGAATGCCTACGAGCAGTACTTC
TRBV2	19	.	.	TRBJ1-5	CASEFTRSTALLGNQPQHF	TGTGCCAGCGAATTCACACGATCGACAGCCCTTTTGGGCAATCAGCCCCAGCATTTT
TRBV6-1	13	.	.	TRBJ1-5	CASSEAGDQPQHF	TGTGCCAGCAGTGAGGCAGGGGATCAGCCCCAGCATTTT
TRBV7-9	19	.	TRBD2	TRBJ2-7	CASSLDPGLAGGSPYEQYF	TGTGCCAGCAGCTTAGACCCGGGACTAGCGGGAGGATCCCCCTACGAGCAGTACTTC
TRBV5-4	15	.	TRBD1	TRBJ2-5	CASSFGQGDPETQYF	TGTGCCAGCAGCTTCGGACAGGGGGATCCAGAGACCCAGTACTTC
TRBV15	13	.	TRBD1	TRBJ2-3	CGMDRPNADTQYF	TGTGGAATGGACAGGCCGAACGCAGATACGCAGTATTTT
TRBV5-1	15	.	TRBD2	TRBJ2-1	CASSFGLAAYNEQFF	TGCGCCAGCAGCTTCGGTCTAGCGGCCTACAATGAGCAGTTCTTC
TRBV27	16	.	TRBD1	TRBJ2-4	CASSPGQVFGKNIQYF	TGTGCCAGCAGTCCGGGACAGGTCTTTGGCAAAAACATTCAGTACTTC
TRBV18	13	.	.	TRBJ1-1	CASFPVLNTEAFF	TGTGCCAGCTTCCCCGTTCTAAACACTGAAGCTTTCTTT
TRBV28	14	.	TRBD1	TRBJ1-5	CASTLGQDNQPQHF	TGTGCCAGCACTCTGGGACAGGACAATCAGCCCCAGCATTTT
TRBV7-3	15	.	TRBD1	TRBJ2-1	CASSLIGGQGNEQFF	TGTGCCAGCAGCTTAATAGGGGGACAGGGCAATGAGCAGTTCTTC
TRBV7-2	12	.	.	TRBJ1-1	CASSPSPSEAFF	TGTGCCAGCAGCCCGTCTCCATCTGAAGCTTTCTTT
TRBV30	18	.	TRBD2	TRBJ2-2	CAWSVLGLAGGNTGELFF	TGCGCCTGGAGTGTACTTGGACTAGCGGGGGGGAACACCGGGGAGCTGTTTTTT
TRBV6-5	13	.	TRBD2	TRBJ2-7	CASRGTSGYEQYF	TGTGCCAGCAGAGGGACTAGCGGCTACGAGCAGTACTTC
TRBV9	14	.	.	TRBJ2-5	CASSVDSLGETQYF	TGTGCCAGCAGCGTAGACTCACTCGGGGAGACCCAGTACTTC
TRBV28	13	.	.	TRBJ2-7	CASTPRAYSEQYF	TGTGCCAGCACCCCAAGGGCCTACTCTGAGCAGTACTTC
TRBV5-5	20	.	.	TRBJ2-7	CASSLRRPPPPGRGLYEQYF	TGTGCCAGCAGCTTGCGCAGGCCCCCGCCGCCGGGGAGAGGTCTATACGAGCAGTACTTC
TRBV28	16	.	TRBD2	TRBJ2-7	CASNPPGAGGGYEQYF	TGTGCCAGCAACCCTCCCGGGGCAGGCGGGGGGTACGAGCAGTACTTC
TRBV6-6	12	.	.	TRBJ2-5	CASSYWGNLRNF	TGTGCCAGCAGTTACTGGGGTAATCTCAGGAACTTC
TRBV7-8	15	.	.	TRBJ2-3	CASSLAEVNTDTQYF	TGTGCCAGCAGCTTAGCGGAGGTGAACACAGATACGCAGTATTTT
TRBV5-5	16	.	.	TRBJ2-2	CASSLSGAKNTGELFF	TGTGCCAGCAGCTTGTCAGGGGCTAAGAACACCGGGGAGCTGTTTTTT
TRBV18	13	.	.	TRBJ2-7	CASSPSNRAEQYF	TGTGCCAGCTCACCGTCAAACCGGGCCGAGCAGTACTTC
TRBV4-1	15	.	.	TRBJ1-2	CASRQPLRGSGGYTF	TGCGCCAGCAGACAACCACTCCGGGGTTCCGGTGGCTACACCTTC
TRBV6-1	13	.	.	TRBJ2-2	CASKLTGLGELFF	TGTGCCAGCAAATTAACAGGGCTCGGGGAGCTGTTTTTT